This TCR beta chain was retrieved from a study of neurological immune-mediated disorders. General study results and limits: Expanded clones shared no identical CDR3 amino acid sequences across subjects, which suggested private TCR-beta repertoires in all groups.

V dropped 6 bases and J dropped 0 bases, with 18 bases sitting between them. The CDR3 is 16 amino acids. Germline lookup yields CDR1 DFQATT and CDR2 SNEGSKA (reference sequence). Synthesis of cDNA was carried out by template-switch 5'RACE. The reaction used 10-nucleotide random UMIs. Per sequencing run, 15-18 subjects together gave over 180 million TCR-beta sequences. In TCRdb, the 5' RACE reads were re-called with MiXCR into one record per CDR3 protein. Among tens of thousands of distinct CDR3 sequences listed, about 13% were seen once. Remarks on this clonotype: Its specificity is unknown.

Indicated time point: longitudinal time-point 2. Preparation of the unsorted libraries drew on 2 million PBMCs stored at -80 C. Sequencing was performed on PBMCs. The origin of this receptor is a female donor with HTLV-1-associated myelopathy (HAM/TSP). The J gene is TRBJ2-1, the V gene TRBV20-1; D is undetermined. Here the CDR3 reads CSASPRSARSYNEQFF. CDR3 DNA sequence: TGCAGTGCATCGCCTAGGTCAGCCCGCTCCTACAATGAGCAGTTCTTC.